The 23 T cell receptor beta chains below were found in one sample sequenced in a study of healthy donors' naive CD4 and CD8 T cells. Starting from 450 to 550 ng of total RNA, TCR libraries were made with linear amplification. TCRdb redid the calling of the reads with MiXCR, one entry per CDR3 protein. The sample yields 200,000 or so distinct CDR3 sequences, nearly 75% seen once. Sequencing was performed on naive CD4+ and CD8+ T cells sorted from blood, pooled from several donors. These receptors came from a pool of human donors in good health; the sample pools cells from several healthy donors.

CDR3 DNA: TGTGCCAGCAGCCCCGGATTAGCGGCTTCCAATGAGCAGTTCTTC. Residues: CASSPGLAASNEQFF. This chain connects TRBV5-6 to TRBJ2-1; tentatively, D is TRBD2 (6 bases). The V gene's germline CDR1 is SGHDT and CDR2 YYEEEE. CDR3 size: 15 residues. V lost 4 bases to trimming and J lost 6 bases, with 17 bases between them.

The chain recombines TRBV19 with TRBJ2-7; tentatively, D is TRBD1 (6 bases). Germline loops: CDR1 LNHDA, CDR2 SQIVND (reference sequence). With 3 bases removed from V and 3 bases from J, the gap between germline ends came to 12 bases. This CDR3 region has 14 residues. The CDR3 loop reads CASSMDSQSYEQYF. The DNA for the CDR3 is TGTGCCAGTAGTATGGACAGTCAAAGCTACGAGCAGTACTTC.

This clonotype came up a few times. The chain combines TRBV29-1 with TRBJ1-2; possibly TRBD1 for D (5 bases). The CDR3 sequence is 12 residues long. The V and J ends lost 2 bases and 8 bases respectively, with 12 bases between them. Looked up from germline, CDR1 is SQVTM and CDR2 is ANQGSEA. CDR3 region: CSVERGFWGYTF. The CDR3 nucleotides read TGCAGCGTTGAAAGGGGCTTTTGGGGCTACACCTTC. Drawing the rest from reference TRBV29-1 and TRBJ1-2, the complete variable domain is SAVISQKPSRDICQRGTSLTIQCQVDSQVTMMFWYRQQPGQSLTLIATANQGSEATYESGFVIDKFPISRPNLTFSTLTVSNMSPEDSSIYLCSVERGFWGYTFGSGTRLTVV.

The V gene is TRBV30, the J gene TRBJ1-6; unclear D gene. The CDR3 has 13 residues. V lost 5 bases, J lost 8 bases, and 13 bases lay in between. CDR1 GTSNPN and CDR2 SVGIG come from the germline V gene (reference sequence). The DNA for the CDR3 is TGTGCCTGGGAACTCGGGAGTGATTCACCCCTCCACTTT. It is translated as CAWELGSDSPLHF.

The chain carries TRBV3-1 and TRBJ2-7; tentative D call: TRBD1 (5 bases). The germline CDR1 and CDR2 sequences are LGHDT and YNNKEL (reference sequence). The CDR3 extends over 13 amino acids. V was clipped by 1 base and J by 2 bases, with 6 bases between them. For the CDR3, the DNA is TGTGCCAGCAGCCAAGGACAGCCCTACGAGCAGTACTTC. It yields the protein CASSQGQPYEQYF.

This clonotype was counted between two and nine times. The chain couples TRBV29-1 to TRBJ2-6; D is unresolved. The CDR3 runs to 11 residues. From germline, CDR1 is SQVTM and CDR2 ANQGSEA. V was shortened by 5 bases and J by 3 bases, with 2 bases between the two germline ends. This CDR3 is CSVLGANVLTF. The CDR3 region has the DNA TGCAGCGTTCTTGGGGCCAACGTCCTGACTTTC.

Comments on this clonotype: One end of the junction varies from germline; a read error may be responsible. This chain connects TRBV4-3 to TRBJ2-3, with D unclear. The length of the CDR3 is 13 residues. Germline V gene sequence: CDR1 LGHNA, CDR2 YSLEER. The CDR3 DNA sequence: TGTGCCAGCAGCCAAGAGGCCCCAGATACGCAGTATTTT. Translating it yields CASSQEAPDTQYF.

In DNA, the CDR3 is TGTGCCAGTGAGTCACCGGCGGGTGAGACCCAGTACTTC. This translates into CASESPAGETQYF. The rearrangement uses TRBV19 and TRBJ2-5; TRBD2 is a possible D gene (5 bases). Germline V CDR1 and CDR2: LNHDA, SQIVND (reference sequence). The V and J ends lost 8 bases and 5 bases respectively, with 15 bases between them. The CDR3 totals 13 residues.

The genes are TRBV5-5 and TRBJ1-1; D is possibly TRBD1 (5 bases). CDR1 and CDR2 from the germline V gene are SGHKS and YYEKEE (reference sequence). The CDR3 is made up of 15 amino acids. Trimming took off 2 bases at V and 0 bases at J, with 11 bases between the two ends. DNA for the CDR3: TGTGCCAGCAGCTTCACATTGACAGTGAACACTGAAGCTTTCTTT. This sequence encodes CASSFTLTVNTEAFF.

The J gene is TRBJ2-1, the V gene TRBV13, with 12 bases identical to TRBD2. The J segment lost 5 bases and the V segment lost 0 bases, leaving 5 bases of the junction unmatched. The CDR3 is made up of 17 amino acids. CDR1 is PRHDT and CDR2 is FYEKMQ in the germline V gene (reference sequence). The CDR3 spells CASSLGTSGSFNNEQFF. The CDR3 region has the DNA TGTGCCAGCAGCTTAGGGACTAGCGGGAGTTTCAACAATGAGCAGTTCTTC. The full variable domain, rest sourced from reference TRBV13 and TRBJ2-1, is AAGVIQSPRHLIKEKRETATLKCYPIPRHDTVYWYQQGPGQDPQFLISFYEKMQSDKGSIPDRFSAQQFSDYHSELNMSSLELGDSALYFCASSLGTSGSFNNEQFFGPGTRLTVL.

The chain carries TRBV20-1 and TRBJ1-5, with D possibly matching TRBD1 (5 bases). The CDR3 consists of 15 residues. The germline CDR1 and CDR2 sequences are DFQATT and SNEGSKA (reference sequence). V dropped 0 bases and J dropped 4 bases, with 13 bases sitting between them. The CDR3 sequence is CSARDAGAGNQPQHF. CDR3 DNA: TGCAGTGCTAGAGACGCGGGAGCAGGGAATCAGCCCCAGCATTTT.

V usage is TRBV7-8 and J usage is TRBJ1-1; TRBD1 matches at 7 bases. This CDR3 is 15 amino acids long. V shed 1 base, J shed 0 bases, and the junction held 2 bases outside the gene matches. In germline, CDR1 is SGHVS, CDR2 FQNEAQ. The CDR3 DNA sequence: TGTGCCAGCAGCTTAGAGGACAGGATGAACACTGAAGCTTTCTTT. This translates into CASSLEDRMNTEAFF.

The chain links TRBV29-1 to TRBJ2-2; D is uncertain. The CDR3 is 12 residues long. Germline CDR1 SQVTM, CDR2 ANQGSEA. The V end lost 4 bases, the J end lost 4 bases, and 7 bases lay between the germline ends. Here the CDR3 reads CSVGRATGELFF. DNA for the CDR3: TGCAGCGTTGGTAGAGCCACCGGGGAGCTGTTTTTT.

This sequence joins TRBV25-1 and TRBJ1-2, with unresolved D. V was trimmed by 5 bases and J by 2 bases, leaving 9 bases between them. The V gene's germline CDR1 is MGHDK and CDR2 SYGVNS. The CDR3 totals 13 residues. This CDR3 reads CASSPGNNYGYTF. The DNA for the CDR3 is TGTGCCAGCAGTCCCGGGAACAACTATGGCTACACCTTC.

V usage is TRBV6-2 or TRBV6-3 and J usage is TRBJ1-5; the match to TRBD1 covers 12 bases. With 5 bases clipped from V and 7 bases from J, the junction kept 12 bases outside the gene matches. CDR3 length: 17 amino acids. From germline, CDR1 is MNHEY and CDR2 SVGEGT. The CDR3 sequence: CASSPSRDRGREQPQHF. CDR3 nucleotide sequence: TGTGCCAGCAGTCCATCCCGGGACAGGGGGCGCGAACAGCCCCAGCATTTT.

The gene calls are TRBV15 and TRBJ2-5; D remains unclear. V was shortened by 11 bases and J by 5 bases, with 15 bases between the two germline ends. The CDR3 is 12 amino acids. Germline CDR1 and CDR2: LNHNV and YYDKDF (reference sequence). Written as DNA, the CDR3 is TGTGCCGTCGGCGAGAATTTGGAGACCCAGTACTTC. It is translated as CAVGENLETQYF. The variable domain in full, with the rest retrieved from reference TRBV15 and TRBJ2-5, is DAMVIQNPRYQVTQFGKPVTLSCSQTLNHNVMYWYQQKSSQAPKLLFHYYDKDFNNEADTPDNFQSRRPNTSFCFLDIRSPGLGDTAMYLCAVGENLETQYFGPGTRLLVL.

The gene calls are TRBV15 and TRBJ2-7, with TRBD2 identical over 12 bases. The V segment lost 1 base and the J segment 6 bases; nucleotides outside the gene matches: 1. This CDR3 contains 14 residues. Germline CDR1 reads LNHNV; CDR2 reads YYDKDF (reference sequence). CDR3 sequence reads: CATSRGLAGVEQYF. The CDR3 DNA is TGTGCCACCAGCAGAGGACTAGCGGGAGTCGAGCAGTACTTC.

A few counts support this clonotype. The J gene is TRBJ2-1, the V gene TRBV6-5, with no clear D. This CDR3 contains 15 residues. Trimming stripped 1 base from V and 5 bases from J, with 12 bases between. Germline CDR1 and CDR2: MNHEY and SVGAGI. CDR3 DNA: TGTGCCAGCAGTTACTACGGGCCGGAGCACAATGAGCAGTTCTTC. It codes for CASSYYGPEHNEQFF.

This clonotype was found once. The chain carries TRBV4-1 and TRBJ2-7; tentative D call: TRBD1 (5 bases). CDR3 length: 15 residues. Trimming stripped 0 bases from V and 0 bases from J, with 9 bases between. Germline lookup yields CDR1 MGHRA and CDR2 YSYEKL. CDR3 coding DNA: TGCGCCAGCAGCCAAGAGGGCAGGGACTCCTACGAGCAGTACTTC. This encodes CASSQEGRDSYEQYF.

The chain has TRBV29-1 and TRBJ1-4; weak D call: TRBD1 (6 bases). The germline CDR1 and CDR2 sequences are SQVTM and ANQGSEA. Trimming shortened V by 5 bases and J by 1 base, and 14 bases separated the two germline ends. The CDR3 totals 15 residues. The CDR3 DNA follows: TGCAGCGTTACCGGGACACCCGGAACTAATGAAAAACTGTTTTTT. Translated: CSVTGTPGTNEKLFF.

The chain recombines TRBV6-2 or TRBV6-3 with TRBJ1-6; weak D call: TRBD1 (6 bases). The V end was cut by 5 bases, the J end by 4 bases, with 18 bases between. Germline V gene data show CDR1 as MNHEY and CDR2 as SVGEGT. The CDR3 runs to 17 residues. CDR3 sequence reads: CASSEQGRRIYNSPLHF. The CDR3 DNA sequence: TGTGCCAGCAGTGAACAGGGCCGGCGCATTTATAATTCACCCCTCCACTTT.

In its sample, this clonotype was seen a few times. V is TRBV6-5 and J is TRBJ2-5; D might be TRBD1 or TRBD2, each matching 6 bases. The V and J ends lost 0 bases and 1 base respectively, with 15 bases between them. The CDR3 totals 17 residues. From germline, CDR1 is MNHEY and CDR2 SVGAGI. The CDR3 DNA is TGTGCCAGCAGTTACTCGATTCCGGGGGCGCCCCAAGAGACCCAGTACTTC. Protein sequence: CASSYSIPGAPQETQYF.

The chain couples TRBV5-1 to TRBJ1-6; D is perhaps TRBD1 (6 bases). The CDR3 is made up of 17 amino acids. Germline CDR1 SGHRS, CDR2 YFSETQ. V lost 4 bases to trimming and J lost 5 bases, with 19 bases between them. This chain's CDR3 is CASSLQPTGTDNSPLHF. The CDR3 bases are TGCGCCAGCAGCCTACAGCCTACAGGGACGGATAATTCACCCCTCCACTTT.